Listed here are 2 T cell receptor beta chains from one sample, sequenced in a study of identifying expanded T cells in peripheral blood. The table came from immunoSEQ multiplex PCR; TCRdb's copy has only in-frame clones and leaves some out. The table shows just under 65,000 clones, with roughly 86% occurring only once. What was sequenced was blood. Source of these receptors: a person between 18 and 75 years old in good health.

This clone was observed a handful of times. The chain joins TRBV6-1 to TRBJ2-7; 9 bases are shared with TRBD2. Per the germline V gene, CDR1 is MNHNS and CDR2 is SASEGT. With V trimmed by 2 bases and J by 4 bases, 6 bases remained unmatched. This CDR3 has 15 amino acids. For the CDR3, the DNA is TGTGCCAGCAGTGAACGCCTAGCGGGATCATACGAGCAGTACTTC. It specifies CASSERLAGSYEQYF.

This sequence joins TRBV2 and TRBJ1-5, with D perhaps TRBD1 (6 bases). Germline V gives CDR1 SNHLY, CDR2 FYNNEI. The germline V and J ends were trimmed by 7 bases and 4 bases, with 17 bases remaining between them. The CDR3 extends over 15 amino acids. The CDR3 sequence: CASTYMDSSNQPQHF. Here the CDR3 DNA reads TGTGCCAGCACTTACATGGACAGTTCAAATCAGCCCCAGCATTTT.